What follows are 3 T cell receptor beta chains derived from one specimen sequenced in a study of regulatory T cells in long-lasting Graves disease. iRepertoire HTBI primers and Arm-PCR of CDR3 regions built TCR beta libraries. From the multiplex PCR reads, TCRdb called clonotypes with MiXCR, one entry per CDR3 protein. The sample has about 460,000 distinct CDR3 sequences, 20% to 25% seen once. The time point is: persistent/refractory GD, antithyroid drugs over 5 years with positive TRAb. Extracted RNA from PBMCs served as the source of the TCR library. The sequencing here drew on peripheral blood mononuclear cells (PBMCs), taken when the disease was refractory, from a patient treated with antithyroid drugs. The receptors shown here come from a female donor with Graves disease.

Remarks on this clonotype: A much larger clone sits a single nucleotide away, making a read error possible. This chain links TRBV6-1 with TRBJ2-1; D uncertain. The CDR3 covers 14 residues. The V and J ends lost 3 bases and 3 bases respectively, with 9 bases between them. Germline loops: CDR1 MNHNS, CDR2 SASEGT. CDR3 protein: CASSELSFYNEQFF. The CDR3 DNA reads TGTGCCAGCAGTGAGCTAAGCTTCTACAATGAGCAGTTCTTC.

This clonotype has just a few counts. This chain uses TRBV7-2 with TRBJ1-1, with D uncertain. The CDR3 consists of 17 residues. Germline CDR1 and CDR2: SGHTA and FQGNSA. V was trimmed by 2 bases and J by 4 bases, leaving 20 bases between them. The CDR3 reads CASSLRNWGVEGTEAFF. CDR3 DNA: TGTGCCAGCAGCTTAAGAAACTGGGGTGTAGAGGGCACTGAAGCTTTCTTT.

V gene TRBV3-1 combines with J gene TRBJ2-3; 14 bases map to TRBD2. This CDR3 contains 16 residues. The germline CDR1 and CDR2 sequences are LGHDT and YNNKEL (reference sequence). Trimming cost V 1 base and J 6 bases; bases outside gene matches: 3. CDR3 nucleotide sequence: TGTGCCAGCAGCCAAGGACTAGCGGGAGGGGTGGATACGCAGTATTTT. Its protein is CASSQGLAGGVDTQYF.